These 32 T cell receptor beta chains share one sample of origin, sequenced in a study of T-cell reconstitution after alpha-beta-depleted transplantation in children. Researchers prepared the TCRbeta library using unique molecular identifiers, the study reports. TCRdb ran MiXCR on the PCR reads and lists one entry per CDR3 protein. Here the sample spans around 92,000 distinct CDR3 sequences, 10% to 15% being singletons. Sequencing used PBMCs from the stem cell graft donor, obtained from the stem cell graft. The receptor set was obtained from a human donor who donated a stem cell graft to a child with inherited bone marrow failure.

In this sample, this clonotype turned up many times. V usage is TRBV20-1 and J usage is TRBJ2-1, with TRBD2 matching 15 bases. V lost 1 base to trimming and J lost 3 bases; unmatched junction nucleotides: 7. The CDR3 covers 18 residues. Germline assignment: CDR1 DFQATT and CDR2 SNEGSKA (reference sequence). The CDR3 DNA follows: TGCAGTGCTAGAGGGACTAGCGGGGGGGCCACCGTCTACAATGAGCAGTTCTTC. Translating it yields CSARGTSGGATVYNEQFF.

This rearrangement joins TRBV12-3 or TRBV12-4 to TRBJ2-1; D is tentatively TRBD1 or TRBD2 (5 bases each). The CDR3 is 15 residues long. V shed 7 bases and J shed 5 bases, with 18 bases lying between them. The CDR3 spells CASIPRGGRNNEQFF. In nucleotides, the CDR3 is TGTGCCAGCATTCCTCGGGGCGGTAGAAACAATGAGCAGTTCTTC.

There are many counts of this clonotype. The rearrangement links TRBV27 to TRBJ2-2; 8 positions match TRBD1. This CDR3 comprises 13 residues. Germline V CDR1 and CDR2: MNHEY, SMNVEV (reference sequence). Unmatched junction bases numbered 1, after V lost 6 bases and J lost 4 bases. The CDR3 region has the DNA TGTGCCAGCAGGGACAGGGTCACCGGGGAGCTGTTTTTT. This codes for CASRDRVTGELFF.

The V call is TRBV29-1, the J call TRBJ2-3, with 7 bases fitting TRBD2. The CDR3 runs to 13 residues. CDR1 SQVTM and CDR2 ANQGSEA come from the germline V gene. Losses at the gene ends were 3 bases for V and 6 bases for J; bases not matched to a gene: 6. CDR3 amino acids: CSVESWGGDTQYF. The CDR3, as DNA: TGCAGCGTTGAGTCCTGGGGGGGGGATACGCAGTATTTT.

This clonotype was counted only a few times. The CDR3 DNA follows: TGTGCCAGCAGCTTAGACGACTATGGCTACACCTTC. Translated: CASSLDDYGYTF. The chain couples TRBV7-9 to TRBJ1-2, with unresolved D. The CDR3 covers 12 residues. Looked up from germline, CDR1 is SEHNR and CDR2 is FQNEAQ (reference sequence). V shed 1 base and J shed 3 bases, with 3 bases lying between them.

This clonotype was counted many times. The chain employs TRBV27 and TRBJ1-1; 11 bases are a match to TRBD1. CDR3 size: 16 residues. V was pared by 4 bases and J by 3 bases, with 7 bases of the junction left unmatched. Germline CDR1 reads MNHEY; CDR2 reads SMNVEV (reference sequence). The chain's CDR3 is CASSSGQGASDTEAFF. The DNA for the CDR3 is TGTGCCAGCAGTTCCGGACAGGGGGCGTCGGACACTGAAGCTTTCTTT.

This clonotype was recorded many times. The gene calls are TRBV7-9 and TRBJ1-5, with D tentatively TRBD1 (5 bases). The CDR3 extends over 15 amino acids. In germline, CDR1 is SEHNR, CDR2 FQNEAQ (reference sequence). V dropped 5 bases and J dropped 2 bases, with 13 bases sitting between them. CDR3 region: CASSPTQGGNQPQHF. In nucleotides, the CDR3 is TGTGCCAGCAGCCCGACCCAGGGTGGCAATCAGCCCCAGCATTTT.

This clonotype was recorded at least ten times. CDR3 nucleotide sequence: TGTGCCAGCAGTTCTAACCTGGGCTATGGCTACACCTTC. As protein: CASSSNLGYGYTF. The chain is built from TRBV7-2 and TRBJ1-2; D gene ambiguous. The CDR3 extends over 13 amino acids. Looked up from germline, CDR1 is SGHTA and CDR2 is FQGNSA. Trimming took off 6 bases at V and 4 bases at J, with 12 bases between the two ends.

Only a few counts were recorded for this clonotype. CDR3 coding DNA: TGTGCCAGCAGCGTAGGTCCTGACCCAGCAGATACGCAGTATTTT. Encoded protein: CASSVGPDPADTQYF. The chain couples TRBV9 to TRBJ2-3, with no clear D. The CDR3 totals 15 residues. The V gene lost 0 bases and the J gene lost 4 bases, with 12 bases spanning the gap. Germline V CDR1 and CDR2: SGDLS, YYNGEE.

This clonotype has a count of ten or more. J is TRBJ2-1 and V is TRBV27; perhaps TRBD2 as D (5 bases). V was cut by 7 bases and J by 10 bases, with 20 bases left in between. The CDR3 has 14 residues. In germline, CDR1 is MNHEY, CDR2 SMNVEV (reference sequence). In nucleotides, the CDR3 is TGTGCCAGCAAGAGGAGGACCCCCGTCACGGAGCAGTTCTTC. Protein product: CASKRRTPVTEQFF.

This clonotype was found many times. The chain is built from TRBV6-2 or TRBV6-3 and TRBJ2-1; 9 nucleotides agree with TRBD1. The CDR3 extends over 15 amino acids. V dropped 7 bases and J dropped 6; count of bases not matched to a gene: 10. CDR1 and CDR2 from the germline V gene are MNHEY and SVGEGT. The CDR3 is CASTSQDRGLNEQFF. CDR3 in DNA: TGTGCCAGCACCTCCCAGGACAGGGGCCTCAATGAGCAGTTCTTC.

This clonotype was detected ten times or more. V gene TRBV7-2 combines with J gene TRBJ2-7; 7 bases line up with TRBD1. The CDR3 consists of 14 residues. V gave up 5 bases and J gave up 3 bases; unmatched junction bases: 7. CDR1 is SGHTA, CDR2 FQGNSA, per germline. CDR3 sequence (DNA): TGTGCCAGCAGCCCGGGACAGATGGGCTACGAGCAGTACTTC. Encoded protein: CASSPGQMGYEQYF. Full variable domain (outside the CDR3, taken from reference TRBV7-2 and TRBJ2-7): GAGVSQSPSNKVTEKGKDVELRCDPISGHTALYWYRQSLGQGLEFLIYFQGNSAPDKSGLPSDRFSAERTGGSVSTLTIQRTQQEDSAVYLCASSPGQMGYEQYFGPGTRLTVT.

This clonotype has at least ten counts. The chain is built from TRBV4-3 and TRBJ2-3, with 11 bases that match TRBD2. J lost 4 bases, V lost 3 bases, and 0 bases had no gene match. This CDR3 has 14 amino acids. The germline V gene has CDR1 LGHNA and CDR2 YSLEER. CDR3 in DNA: TGCGCCAGCAGCCAGGGACTAGCGGCAGATACGCAGTATTTT. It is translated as CASSQGLAADTQYF.

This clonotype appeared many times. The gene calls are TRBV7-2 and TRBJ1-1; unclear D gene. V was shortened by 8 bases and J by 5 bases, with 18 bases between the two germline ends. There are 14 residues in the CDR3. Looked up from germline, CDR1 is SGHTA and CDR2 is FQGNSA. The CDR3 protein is CASPLGGLYTEAFF. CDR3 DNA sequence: TGTGCCAGCCCCTTAGGAGGGCTATATACTGAAGCTTTCTTT.

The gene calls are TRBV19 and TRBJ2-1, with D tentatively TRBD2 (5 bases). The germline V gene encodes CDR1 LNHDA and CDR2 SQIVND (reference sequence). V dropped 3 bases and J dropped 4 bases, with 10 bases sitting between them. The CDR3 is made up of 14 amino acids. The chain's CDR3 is CASSIGGLYNEQFF. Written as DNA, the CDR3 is TGTGCCAGTAGTATTGGAGGACTTTACAATGAGCAGTTCTTC.

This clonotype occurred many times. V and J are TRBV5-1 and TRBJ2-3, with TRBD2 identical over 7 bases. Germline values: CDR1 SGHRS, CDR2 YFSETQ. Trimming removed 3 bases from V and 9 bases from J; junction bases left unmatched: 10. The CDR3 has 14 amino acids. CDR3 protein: CASSSSGGSSTQYF. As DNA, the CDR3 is TGCGCCAGCAGCTCTAGCGGAGGGAGTTCGACGCAGTATTTT.

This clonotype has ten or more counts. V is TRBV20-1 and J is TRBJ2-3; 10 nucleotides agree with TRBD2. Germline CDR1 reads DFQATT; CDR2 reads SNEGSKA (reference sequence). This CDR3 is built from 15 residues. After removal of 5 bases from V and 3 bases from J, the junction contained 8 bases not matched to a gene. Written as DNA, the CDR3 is TGCAGTGCTCCTAGGGTAGCGGGAGGTACAGATACGCAGTATTTT. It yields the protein CSAPRVAGGTDTQYF.

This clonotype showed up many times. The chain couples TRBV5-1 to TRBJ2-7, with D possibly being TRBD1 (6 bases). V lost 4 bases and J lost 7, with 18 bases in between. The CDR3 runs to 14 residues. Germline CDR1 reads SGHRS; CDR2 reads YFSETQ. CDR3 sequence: CASSLGTWGYEQYF. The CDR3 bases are TGCGCCAGCAGCCTCGGGACATGGGGCTATGAGCAGTACTTC.

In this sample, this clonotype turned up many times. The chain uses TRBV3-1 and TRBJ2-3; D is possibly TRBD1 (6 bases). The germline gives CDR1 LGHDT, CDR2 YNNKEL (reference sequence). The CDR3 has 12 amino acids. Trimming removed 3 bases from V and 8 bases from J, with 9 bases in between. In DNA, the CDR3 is TGTGCCAGCAGCCAGGGGGCGGGTACGCAGTATTTT. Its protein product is CASSQGAGTQYF.

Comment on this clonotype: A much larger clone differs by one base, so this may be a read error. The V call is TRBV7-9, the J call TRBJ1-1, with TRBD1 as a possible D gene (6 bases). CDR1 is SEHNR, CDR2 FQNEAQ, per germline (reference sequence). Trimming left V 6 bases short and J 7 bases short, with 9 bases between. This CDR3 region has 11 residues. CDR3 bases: TGTGCCAGCAGGTCACAGGGTGAAGCTTTCTTT. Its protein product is CASRSQGEAFF.

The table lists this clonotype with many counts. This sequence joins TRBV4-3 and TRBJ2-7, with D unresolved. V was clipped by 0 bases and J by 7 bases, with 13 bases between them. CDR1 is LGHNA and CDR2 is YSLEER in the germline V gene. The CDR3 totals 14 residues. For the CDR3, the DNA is TGCGCCAGCAGCCAAGATCTCCTGGGAAATGAGCAGTACTTC. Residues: CASSQDLLGNEQYF.

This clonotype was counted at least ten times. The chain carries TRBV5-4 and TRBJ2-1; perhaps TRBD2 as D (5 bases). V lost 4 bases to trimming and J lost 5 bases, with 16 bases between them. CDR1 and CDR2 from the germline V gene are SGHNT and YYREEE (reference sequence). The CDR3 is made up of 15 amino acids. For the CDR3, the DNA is TGTGCCAGCAGCCATGGGCCCCGAGCGGACAATGAGCAGTTCTTC. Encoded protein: CASSHGPRADNEQFF.

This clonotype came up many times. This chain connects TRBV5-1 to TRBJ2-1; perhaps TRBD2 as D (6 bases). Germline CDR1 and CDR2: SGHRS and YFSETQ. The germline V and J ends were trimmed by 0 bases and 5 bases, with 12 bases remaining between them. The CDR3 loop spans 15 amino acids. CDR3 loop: CASSLGSSEDNEQFF. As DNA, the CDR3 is TGCGCCAGCAGCTTGGGTTCTAGCGAAGACAATGAGCAGTTCTTC.

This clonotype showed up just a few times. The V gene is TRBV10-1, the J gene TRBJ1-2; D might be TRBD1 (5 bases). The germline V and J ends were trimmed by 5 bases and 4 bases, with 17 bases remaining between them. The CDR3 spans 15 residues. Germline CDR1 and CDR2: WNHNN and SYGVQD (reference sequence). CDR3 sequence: CASSLRNRDPYGYTF. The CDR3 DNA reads TGCGCCAGCAGTTTAAGAAACCGGGACCCCTATGGCTACACCTTC.

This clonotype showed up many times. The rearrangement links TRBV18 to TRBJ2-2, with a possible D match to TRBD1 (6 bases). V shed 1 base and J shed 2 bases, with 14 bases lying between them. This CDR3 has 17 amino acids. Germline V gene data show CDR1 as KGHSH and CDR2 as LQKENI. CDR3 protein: CASSPHRAGFNTGELFF. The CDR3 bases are TGTGCCAGCTCACCACACAGGGCCGGATTTAACACCGGGGAGCTGTTTTTT.

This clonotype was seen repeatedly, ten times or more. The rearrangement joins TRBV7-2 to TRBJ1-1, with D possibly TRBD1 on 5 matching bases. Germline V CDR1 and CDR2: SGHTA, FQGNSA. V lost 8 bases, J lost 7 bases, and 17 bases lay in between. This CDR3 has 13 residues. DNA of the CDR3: TGTGCCAGCTCTCCGGGACGGGTACTTGAAGCTTTCTTT. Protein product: CASSPGRVLEAFF.

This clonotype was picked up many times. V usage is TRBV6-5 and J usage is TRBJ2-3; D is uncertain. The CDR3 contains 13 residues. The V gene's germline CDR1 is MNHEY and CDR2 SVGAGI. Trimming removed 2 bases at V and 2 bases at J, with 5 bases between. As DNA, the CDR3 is TGTGCCAGCAGTTACGGCGCCACAGATACGCAGTATTTT. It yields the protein CASSYGATDTQYF.

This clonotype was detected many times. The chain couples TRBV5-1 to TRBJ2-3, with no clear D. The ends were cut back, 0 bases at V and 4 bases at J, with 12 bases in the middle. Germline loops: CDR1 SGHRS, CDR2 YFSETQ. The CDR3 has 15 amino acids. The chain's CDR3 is CASSLGLQEADTQYF. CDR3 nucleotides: TGCGCCAGCAGCTTGGGACTTCAAGAGGCAGATACGCAGTATTTT.

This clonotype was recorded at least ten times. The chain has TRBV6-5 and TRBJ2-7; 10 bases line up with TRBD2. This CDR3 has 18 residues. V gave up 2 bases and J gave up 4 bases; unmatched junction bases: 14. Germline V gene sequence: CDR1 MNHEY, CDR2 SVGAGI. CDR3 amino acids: CASSYHGQREGYGYEQYF. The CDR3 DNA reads TGTGCCAGCAGTTACCACGGTCAGCGGGAGGGGTACGGGTACGAGCAGTACTTC.

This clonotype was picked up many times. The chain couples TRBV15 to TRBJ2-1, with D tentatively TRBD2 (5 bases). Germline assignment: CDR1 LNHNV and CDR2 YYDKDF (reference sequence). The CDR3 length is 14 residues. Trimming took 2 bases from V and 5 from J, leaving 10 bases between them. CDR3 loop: CATSRFREDNEQFF. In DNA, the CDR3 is TGTGCCACCAGCAGATTCCGGGAAGACAATGAGCAGTTCTTC.

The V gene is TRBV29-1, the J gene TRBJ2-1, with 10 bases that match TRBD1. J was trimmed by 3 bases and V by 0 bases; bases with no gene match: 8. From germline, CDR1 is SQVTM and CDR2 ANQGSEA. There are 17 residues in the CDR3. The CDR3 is CSVEDLGTGAFYNEQFF. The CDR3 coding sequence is TGCAGCGTTGAAGATCTAGGGACAGGGGCCTTCTACAATGAGCAGTTCTTC.

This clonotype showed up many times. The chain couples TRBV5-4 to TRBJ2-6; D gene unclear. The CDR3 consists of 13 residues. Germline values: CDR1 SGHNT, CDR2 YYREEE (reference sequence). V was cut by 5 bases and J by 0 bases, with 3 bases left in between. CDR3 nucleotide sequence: TGTGCCAGCAGAAACTCTGGGGCCAACGTCCTGACTTTC. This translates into CASRNSGANVLTF. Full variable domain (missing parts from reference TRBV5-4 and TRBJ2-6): ETGVTQSPTHLIKTRGQQVTLRCSSQSGHNTVSWYQQALGQGPQFIFQYYREEENGRGNFPPRFSGLQFPNYSSELNVNALELDDSALYLCASRNSGANVLTFGAGSRLTVL.